The 13 T cell receptor beta chains below all came from one sample that was sequenced in a study of T and B cells in COVID-19 patients. TRB rearrangements were amplified by multiplex PCR with BIOMED2 TRB-A/B primers. Via MiXCR, TCRdb re-called the multiplex PCR reads, giving one row per CDR3 protein. The table shows 20,000 or so distinct CDR3 sequences, with 25% to 30% occurring only once. Blood genomic DNA input for TRB amplification was about 220-500 ng. Specimen: blood. The origin of the receptors is a human donor who had recovered from COVID-19.

The chain links TRBV30 to TRBJ2-7, with D unresolved. V dropped 0 bases and J dropped 4 bases, with 7 bases sitting between them. Germline lookup yields CDR1 GTSNPN and CDR2 SVGIG (reference sequence). The CDR3 is 12 amino acids. CDR3 sequence (DNA): TGTGCCTGGAGTGTTAAAGAATACGAGCAGTACTTC. This encodes CAWSVKEYEQYF.

By share, this clonotype ranks as medium-sized. The chain uses TRBV29-1 and TRBJ2-2; 8 bases agree with TRBD2. In germline, CDR1 is SQVTM, CDR2 ANQGSEA. This CDR3 is 14 amino acids long. The V and J ends lost 4 bases and 4 bases, in that order; junction bases with no gene match: 5. CDR3 region: CSVGGTSGTGELFF. CDR3 bases: TGCAGCGTTGGAGGGACTAGTGGCACCGGGGAGCTGTTTTTT.

The chain carries TRBV18 and TRBJ1-6; perhaps TRBD1 as D (6 bases). Germline V gene lookup returns CDR1 KGHSH and CDR2 LQKENI. The CDR3 loop spans 15 amino acids. Trimming left V 1 base short and J 9 bases short, with 13 bases between. The CDR3 DNA reads as TGTGCCAGCTCACCACGGGGGGGCGAGATTTCACCCCTCCACTTT. Translating gives CASSPRGGEISPLHF.

By share, this clonotype ranks as medium-sized. V is TRBV6-5 and J is TRBJ2-5; D may be TRBD1 or TRBD2 (5 bases each). The length of the CDR3 is 16 residues. Per the germline V gene, CDR1 is MNHEY and CDR2 is SVGAGI. Trimming shortened V by 2 bases and J by 5 bases, and 18 bases separated the two germline ends. As DNA, the CDR3 is TGTGCCAGCAGTTACAGTCAGCGCACCCGGGACGAGACCCAGTACTTC. Protein product: CASSYSQRTRDETQYF.

Only a few counts were recorded for this clonotype. The V call is TRBV11-1, the J call TRBJ1-1, with 7 bases aligning to TRBD1. Trimming at V came to 3 bases and at J to 3 bases, leaving 4 bases not matched to a gene. Germline V gives CDR1 SGHAT, CDR2 FQDESV (reference sequence). The CDR3 loop spans 14 amino acids. The CDR3 loop is CASSLQGEHTEAFF. Here the CDR3 DNA reads TGTGCCAGCAGCTTGCAGGGGGAGCACACTGAAGCTTTCTTT.

This clonotype has ten or more counts. This rearrangement joins TRBV27 to TRBJ2-3; possibly TRBD1 or TRBD2 for D (5 bases each). The CDR3 loop spans 15 amino acids. CDR1 and CDR2 (germline): MNHEY, SMNVEV (reference sequence). Trimming left V 3 bases short and J 1 base short, with 11 bases between. In DNA, the CDR3 is TGTGCCAGCAGTTTGGACGGGGCGGGCACAGATACGCAGTATTTT. Its protein product is CASSLDGAGTDTQYF.

This clonotype has more than one count but fewer than ten. V usage is TRBV30 and J usage is TRBJ2-5; D call uncertain. Germline V gene lookup returns CDR1 GTSNPN and CDR2 SVGIG (reference sequence). V was cut by 2 bases and J by 1 base, with 11 bases left in between. This CDR3 has 14 residues. As DNA, the CDR3 is TGTGCCTGGAGTAGTGGGCGGTCCCAAGAGACCCAGTACTTC. Protein product: CAWSSGRSQETQYF.

This clonotype was detected a few times. V usage is TRBV6-5 and J usage is TRBJ2-4; 7 bases are shared with TRBD1. V lost 6 bases to trimming and J lost 0 bases; unmatched junction nucleotides: 5. Germline V gene data show CDR1 as MNHEY and CDR2 as SVGAGI. CDR3 size: 15 residues. The CDR3 reads CASSRGQLAKNIQYF. CDR3 bases: TGTGCCAGCAGCCGGGGACAGCTAGCCAAAAACATTCAGTACTTC.

This clonotype was counted ten times or more. The rearrangement uses TRBV19 and TRBJ1-2, with 8 bases that match TRBD1. The CDR3 loop spans 14 amino acids. Germline V lookup: CDR1 LNHDA, CDR2 SQIVND (reference sequence). With V trimmed by 3 bases and J by 2 bases, 2 bases remained unmatched. The CDR3 loop is CASSMSGGNYGYTF. The DNA of the CDR3 is TGTGCCAGTAGTATGTCAGGGGGCAACTATGGCTACACCTTC.

This clonotype was seen a few times. The V and J genes are TRBV7-6 and TRBJ2-7; D remains unclear. This CDR3 is 12 amino acids long. Germline V lookup: CDR1 SGHVS, CDR2 FNYEAQ. V lost 1 base to trimming and J lost 10 bases, with 11 bases between them. CDR3 sequence: CASSLGVEPQYF. Here the CDR3 DNA reads TGTGCCAGCAGCTTAGGAGTAGAACCCCAGTACTTC. The full variable domain, rest sourced from reference TRBV7-6 and TRBJ2-7, is GAGVSQSPRYKVTKRGQDVALRCDPISGHVSLYWYRQALGQGPEFLTYFNYEAQQDKSGLPNDRFSAERPEGSISTLTIQRTEQRDSAMYRCASSLGVEPQYFGPGTRLTVT.

V gene TRBV6-5 combines with J gene TRBJ2-2; the D gene is possibly TRBD1 (5 bases). CDR3 length: 15 amino acids. The V end lost 7 bases, the J end lost 5 bases, and 17 bases lay between the germline ends. Germline V gives CDR1 MNHEY, CDR2 SVGAGI. Here the CDR3 DNA reads TGTGCCAGCAACCAAGGGGCGGACGAAACCGGGGAGCTGTTTTTT. Protein sequence: CASNQGADETGELFF.

By share of the sample, this clonotype is medium-sized (0.01 to 0.1%). The gene calls are TRBV19 and TRBJ2-7; 10 bases are a match to TRBD1. The CDR3 is 14 amino acids. CDR1 and CDR2 (germline): LNHDA, SQIVND (reference sequence). V shed 9 bases, J shed 3 bases, and the junction held 8 bases outside the gene matches. The CDR3 nucleotides are TGTGCCAGCATTTCCGGGACAGGGGACTACGAGCAGTACTTC. Translated: CASISGTGDYEQYF.

This chain uses TRBV19 with TRBJ1-5; 7 bases are a match to TRBD1. The trim removed 2 bases at V and 4 bases at J, leaving 8 bases unmatched. CDR1 is LNHDA, CDR2 SQIVND, per germline (reference sequence). This CDR3 has 16 amino acids. The CDR3 DNA is TGTGCCAGTAGTATAATAACGACAGGGTGGAATCAGCCCCAGCATTTT. Translating it yields CASSIITTGWNQPQHF.